Reported below is one TCR beta chain. These data come from a study of blood T cell repertoires in COVID-19. Study summary: Some COVID-19 samples were acute and others convalescent; all came from the United States, Italy and Spain. T cells, B-cell-depleted T cells, or PBMCs provided the cDNA or gDNA that served as material.

Original data processing: Cell counts per sample came from amplifying reference gene primers. Assay: immunoSEQ multiplex PCR; the TCRdb copy retains only in-frame clones and omits some. V and J calls plus clone size are reproduced from that table; the DNA served to infer D and trimming. The sample consists of approximately 210,000 clones, roughly 78% of them appearing once. CDR3 length: 14 residues. V was clipped by 0 bases and J by 3 bases, with 8 bases between them. Germline V gene sequence: CDR1 SGDLS, CDR2 YYNGEE. J is TRBJ2-3 and V is TRBV9; possibly TRBD2 for D (5 bases). The receptor's source is a woman aged 35 to 49 with acute or convalescent COVID-19. The material sequenced was peripheral blood. CDR3 amino acids: CASSVGSGTDTQYF. The CDR3 nucleotides are TGTGCCAGCAGCGTAGGGTCGGGGACAGATACGCAGTATTTT.